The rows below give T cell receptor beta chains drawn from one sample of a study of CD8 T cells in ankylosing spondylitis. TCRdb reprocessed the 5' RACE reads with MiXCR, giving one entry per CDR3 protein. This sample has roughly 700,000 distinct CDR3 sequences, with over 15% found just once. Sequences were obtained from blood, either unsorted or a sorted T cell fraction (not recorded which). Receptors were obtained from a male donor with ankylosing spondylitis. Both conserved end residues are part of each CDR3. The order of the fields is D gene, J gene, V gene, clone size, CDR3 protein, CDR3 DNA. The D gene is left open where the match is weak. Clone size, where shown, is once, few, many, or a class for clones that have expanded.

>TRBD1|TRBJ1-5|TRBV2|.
CASREQGKGLDQPQHF
TGTGCCAGCAGAGAACAGGGGAAGGGGCTGGATCAGCCCCAGCATTTT
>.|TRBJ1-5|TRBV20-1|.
CSLGTYSNQPQHF
TGCAGCTTGGGAACCTATAGCAATCAGCCCCAGCATTTT
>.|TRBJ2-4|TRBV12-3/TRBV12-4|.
CASSPSGAWLGIQYF
TGTGCCAGCAGTCCCTCCGGGGCCTGGTTGGGCATTCAGTACTTC
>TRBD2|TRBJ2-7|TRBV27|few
CASSPPGLALREQYF
TGTGCCAGCAGTCCCCCGGGACTAGCCCTTCGCGAGCAGTACTTC
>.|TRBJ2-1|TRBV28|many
CASSRPGRDEQFF
TGTGCCAGCAGCCGACCGGGCCGAGATGAGCAGTTCTTC
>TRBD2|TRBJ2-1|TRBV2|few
CASTFGLDNEQFF
TGTGCCAGTACCTTCGGACTAGACAATGAGCAGTTCTTC
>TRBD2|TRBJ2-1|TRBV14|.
CASSDTLAGVHNEQFF
TGTGCCAGCAGCGACACCCTAGCGGGGGTTCACAATGAGCAGTTCTTC
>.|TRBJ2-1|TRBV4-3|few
CASSQDAAGSYNEQFF
TGCGCCAGCAGCCAAGATGCGGCCGGCTCCTACAATGAGCAGTTCTTC
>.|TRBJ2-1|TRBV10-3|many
CAISDSGYSYNEQFF
TGTGCCATCAGTGATTCGGGGTACTCCTACAATGAGCAGTTCTTC
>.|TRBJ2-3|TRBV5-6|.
CASSLKGALADTQYF
TGTGCCAGCAGCTTGAAAGGGGCTCTTGCAGATACGCAGTATTTT
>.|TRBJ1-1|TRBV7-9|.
CASSLLFGGKNTEAFF
TGTGCCAGCAGCTTATTGTTTGGGGGCAAGAACACTGAAGCTTTCTTT
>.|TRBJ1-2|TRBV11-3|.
CASSQIAESYTF
TGTGCCAGCAGCCAAATAGCAGAAAGCTACACCTTC
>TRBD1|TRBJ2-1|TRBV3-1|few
CASSPSDRVGYNEQFF
TGTGCCAGCAGCCCCTCAGACAGGGTTGGCTACAATGAGCAGTTCTTC
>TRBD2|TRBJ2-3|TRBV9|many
CASSPTGGGGTDTQYF
TGTGCCAGCAGCCCAACGGGGGGGGGTGGGACAGATACGCAGTATTTT
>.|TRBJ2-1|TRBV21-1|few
CASSNLTSGGAGEQFF
TGTGCCAGCAGCAACCTGACTAGCGGGGGGGCCGGTGAGCAGTTCTTC
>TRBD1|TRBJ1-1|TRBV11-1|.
CASSLGRGRFGIRVMNTEAFF
TGTGCCAGCAGCTTAGGGAGGGGGCGGTTCGGGATTAGGGTCATGAACACTGAAGCTTTCTTT
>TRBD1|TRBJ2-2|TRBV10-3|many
CAISGDRDVGELFF
TGTGCCATCAGTGGAGACAGGGACGTCGGGGAGCTGTTTTTT
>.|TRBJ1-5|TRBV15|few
CATSFSSEGNQPQHF
TGTGCCACCAGCTTCTCCTCCGAGGGCAATCAGCCCCAGCATTTT
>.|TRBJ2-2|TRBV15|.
CATLGTNTGELFF
TGTGCCACCCTGGGGACGAACACCGGGGAGCTGTTTTTT
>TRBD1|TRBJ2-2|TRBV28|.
CASSPAGTVNTGELFF
TGTGCCAGCAGTCCCGCCGGGACAGTCAACACCGGGGAGCTGTTTTTT
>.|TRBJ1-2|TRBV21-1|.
CASSPRHPESSGYTF
TGTGCCAGCAGCCCCCGGCATCCGGAATCTAGTGGCTACACCTTC
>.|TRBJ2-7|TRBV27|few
CASNDGRSYEQYF
TGTGCCAGCAATGATGGACGGTCCTACGAGCAGTACTTC